The entry that follows covers one T cell receptor beta chain sequence. Per the original methods: Counts of nucleated cells, estimated from reference gene primer amplification, were obtained. This table comes from immunoSEQ multiplex PCR, and its TCRdb copy is limited to in-frame clones, with some not included. V and J calls and clone size are those listed in that table; D and trimming were worked out from the DNA. The sample lists about 150,000 clones, over 90% occurring once. The source of the sample is a study of blood T cell repertoires in COVID-19. Study-level background: Whether acute or convalescent, the COVID-19 samples came from the United States, Italy and Spain. T cells, B-cell-depleted T cells, or PBMCs provided the cDNA or gDNA that served as material.

This CDR3 region has 15 residues. The V gene's germline CDR1 is MDHEN and CDR2 SYDVKM. The ends were cut back, 8 bases at V and 5 bases at J, with 20 bases in the middle. This receptor was obtained from a man aged 50-59 years with acute or convalescent COVID-19. This rearrangement joins TRBV28 to TRBJ2-3, with D perhaps TRBD2 (6 bases). Sequenced: peripheral blood. Here the CDR3 reads CASRTGRRDLDTQYF. DNA of the CDR3: TGTGCCAGCCGCACGGGGCGGCGGGATTTAGATACGCAGTATTTT.